This T cell receptor beta chain emerged from a study of cytomegalovirus exposure and HLA in healthy donors. In regard to this clone: Its antigen is undetermined.

Study-level points and caveats: Rare sequences made up most TCRs, while some public TCRs were found in many donors. On later analysis, the bulk of CMV-associated TCR beta chains appeared to be HLA-restricted.

PCR used 60 Vbeta primers and 13 Jbeta primers. Sequencing was performed with immunoSEQ multiplex PCR; in TCRdb, only in-frame clones are kept and a portion is missing. The sample lists approximately 170,000 clones, 65% to 90% occurring once. The sequenced material came from PBMCs. This sequence was found in a male donor in good health and CMV-seronegative.

The CDR3 sequence is CASSTRGWAPFYTF. The CDR3 DNA reads as TGTGCCAGTAGTACTCGAGGGTGGGCCCCTTTCTACACCTTC. The V and J genes are TRBV19 and TRBJ1-2; D gene ambiguous. V lost 4 bases, J lost 10 bases, and 19 bases lay in between. Germline assignment: CDR1 LNHDA and CDR2 SQIVND (reference sequence). The CDR3 consists of 14 residues.